Presented here are 25 T cell receptor beta chains from one specimen sequenced in a study of OX40 agonist ivuxolimab in advanced cancers. Library preparation used the immunoSEQ multiplex PCR assay. TCRdb stores this immuneACCESS table with in-frame sequences only. Part of the clones is absent; in the studies checked, under half of the shortfall reflects unresolved V genes, and no reason is known for the rest. Counted in this sample were 75,000 to 90,000 clones; more than 80% of them appeared once. The leading ten clones occupy around 2.5% of the sample. The source material was CD4+ or CD8+ T cells sorted from blood, sampled in a trial of the OX40 agonist ivuxolimab. These receptors came from an adult with an advanced solid tumor such as melanoma, head and neck, liver or kidney cancer.

The J gene is TRBJ2-2, the V gene TRBV7-9, with 11 bases aligning to TRBD2. Germline trimming cut 10 bases from V and 1 base from J; bases unmatched to any gene: 8. The CDR3 length is 16 residues. Germline V CDR1 and CDR2: SEHNR, FQNEAQ (reference sequence). The CDR3 DNA follows: TGTGCCACCCCGACTAGCGGGGCGTTGAACACCGGGGAGCTGTTTTTT. As protein: CATPTSGALNTGELFF.

This clone occurred once. The chain uses TRBV30 and TRBJ1-2, with D unresolved. V gave up 3 bases and J gave up 2 bases, with 10 bases separating them. This CDR3 spans 13 amino acids. Germline V gene lookup returns CDR1 GTSNPN and CDR2 SVGIG (reference sequence). The CDR3 region is CAWRSEINYGYTF. Here the CDR3 DNA reads TGTGCCTGGAGGTCGGAGATCAACTATGGCTACACCTTC. Full variable domain (rest looked up from reference TRBV30 and TRBJ1-2): SQTIHQWPATLVQPVGSPLSLECTVEGTSNPNLYWYRQAAGRGLQLLFYSVGIGQISSEVPQNLSASRPQDRQFILSSKKLLLSDSGFYLCAWRSEINYGYTFGSGTRLTVV.

The sample holds one count of this clone. The V call is TRBV9, the J call TRBJ1-2; weak D call: TRBD1 (6 bases). Trimming stripped 2 bases from V and 3 bases from J, with 11 bases between. Germline values: CDR1 SGDLS, CDR2 YYNGEE. The CDR3 is made up of 14 amino acids. The CDR3 DNA reads as TGTGCCAGCAGCGTTTCGACAGGCGACTATGGCTACACCTTC. Its protein is CASSVSTGDYGYTF.

The CDR3 loop is CAWSGWGYTF. CDR3 DNA: TGTGCCTGGAGTGGGTGGGGCTACACCTTC. The chain uses TRBV30 and TRBJ1-2; D not certain. This CDR3 has 10 residues. Germline V gives CDR1 GTSNPN, CDR2 SVGIG (reference sequence). V shed 1 base and J shed 8 bases, with 5 bases lying between them.

For the CDR3, the DNA is TGTGCCAGCAGTTCAGGGGTTGGTAGTAGCTATGGCTACACCTTC. Its protein product is CASSSGVGSSYGYTF. V gene TRBV27 combines with J gene TRBJ1-2; the D gene is possibly TRBD1 (6 bases). Germline-derived CDR1 and CDR2 are MNHEY and SMNVEV (reference sequence). V dropped 4 bases and J dropped 4 bases, with 16 bases sitting between them. This CDR3 is built from 15 residues.

The V and J genes are TRBV2 and TRBJ2-5; no clear D. CDR1 SNHLY and CDR2 FYNNEI come from the germline V gene. Trimming pared 2 bases from V and 4 bases from J, leaving 5 bases between. The CDR3 covers 12 residues. The CDR3: CASSERRETQYF. CDR3 DNA: TGTGCCAGCAGTGAACGGAGAGAGACCCAGTACTTC.

The chain carries TRBV15 and TRBJ2-3; TRBD2 might be the D (6 bases). Germline V gives CDR1 LNHNV, CDR2 YYDKDF (reference sequence). The CDR3 length is 13 residues. Trimming pared 5 bases from V and 14 bases from J, leaving 20 bases between. CDR3 protein: CATSGERGLGLYF. CDR3 nucleotides: TGTGCCACCAGCGGGGAGAGGGGACTTGGGTTGTATTTT. The whole variable domain, remainder taken from reference TRBV15 and TRBJ2-3, is DAMVIQNPRYQVTQFGKPVTLSCSQTLNHNVMYWYQQKSSQAPKLLFHYYDKDFNNEADTPDNFQSRRPNTSFCFLDIRSPGLGDTAMYLCATSGERGLGLYFGPGTRLTVL.

The chain joins TRBV19 to TRBJ2-3, with D unresolved. Germline CDR1 and CDR2: LNHDA and SQIVND (reference sequence). Trimming cost V 2 bases and J 0 bases, with 12 bases left between them. The CDR3 spans 16 residues. The CDR3 here is CASSIRSLASTDTQYF. The DNA of the CDR3 is TGTGCCAGTAGTATACGGAGCCTGGCTAGCACAGATACGCAGTATTTT.

The rearrangement links TRBV7-9 to TRBJ2-7, with D possibly TRBD2 on 5 matching bases. Germline loops: CDR1 SEHNR, CDR2 FQNEAQ (reference sequence). CDR3 length: 13 residues. The V and J ends lost 1 base and 3 bases respectively, with 7 bases between them. The CDR3 bases are TGTGCCAGCAGCTTAGGGACTCGCTACGAGCAGTACTTC. Amino acids: CASSLGTRYEQYF.

The chain has TRBV6-1 and TRBJ2-7, with 9 bases fitting TRBD1. Germline lookup yields CDR1 MNHNS and CDR2 SASEGT. There are 14 residues in the CDR3. V trimming: 5 bases; J trimming: 5 bases; junction bases outside the gene matches: 7. This chain's CDR3 is CASSSRDRVDEQYF. DNA of the CDR3: TGTGCCAGCAGTTCCCGGGACAGGGTCGACGAGCAGTACTTC.

The chain links TRBV19 to TRBJ1-1, with 8 bases identical to TRBD1. CDR3 length equals 16 residues. J lost 6 bases, V lost 3 bases, and 12 bases had no gene match. CDR1 and CDR2 from the germline V gene are LNHDA and SQIVND (reference sequence). The CDR3 region is CASSMRQGARRAEAFF. The CDR3 DNA reads TGTGCCAGTAGTATGCGGCAGGGGGCGCGAAGGGCTGAAGCTTTCTTT.

This clone was counted a few times. The J gene is TRBJ1-1, the V gene TRBV4-1; TRBD1 agrees at 8 bases. CDR3 length: 15 amino acids. CDR1 MGHRA and CDR2 YSYEKL come from the germline V gene. V was pared by 2 bases and J by 1 base, with 3 bases of the junction left unmatched. CDR3 sequence: CASSQYGTGNTEAFF. The CDR3 bases are TGCGCCAGCAGCCAATACGGGACAGGGAACACTGAAGCTTTCTTT.

This clone was detected only a few times. The V call is TRBV11-2, the J call TRBJ2-7; perhaps D is TRBD1 or TRBD2 (5 bases each). Germline loops: CDR1 SGHAT, CDR2 FQNNGV. V shed 6 bases and J shed 6 bases, with 24 bases lying between them. This CDR3 is 16 amino acids long. The CDR3 region has the DNA TGTGCCAGCAGTCCCGTTTTTGGGACCGTGGGAACCGAGCAGTACTTC. It yields the protein CASSPVFGTVGTEQYF.

The chain uses TRBV6-1 and TRBJ1-2; D perhaps matches TRBD1 (5 bases). Germline V gene sequence: CDR1 MNHNS, CDR2 SASEGT. The CDR3 is 14 amino acids. Trimming left V 6 bases short and J 3 bases short, with 14 bases between. CDR3 residues: CASRRDWDDYGYTF. CDR3 nucleotides: TGTGCCAGCAGGCGGGACTGGGATGACTATGGCTACACCTTC.

CDR3 DNA sequence: TGTGCCAGCGGAAGGGAAGGCAATCAGCCCCAGCATTTT. Translating it yields CASGREGNQPQHF. The genes are TRBV2 and TRBJ1-5; D is undetermined. The V gene lost 8 bases and the J gene lost 2 bases, with 10 bases spanning the gap. Germline V CDR1 and CDR2: SNHLY, FYNNEI. This CDR3 comprises 13 residues.

V and J are TRBV30 and TRBJ1-6, with a tentative D call TRBD1 (6 bases). The CDR3 has 14 residues. The V gene lost 0 bases and the J gene lost 8 bases, with 11 bases spanning the gap. The germline CDR1 and CDR2 sequences are GTSNPN and SVGIG (reference sequence). This chain's CDR3 is CAWSVGGIDSPLHF. The CDR3 DNA is TGTGCCTGGAGTGTAGGGGGAATAGATTCACCCCTCCACTTT.

The chain recombines TRBV7-9 with TRBJ1-6; no firm D call. Trimming removed 5 bases at V and 7 bases at J, with 18 bases between. Germline-derived CDR1 and CDR2 are SEHNR and FQNEAQ (reference sequence). The CDR3 length is 16 residues. The CDR3 DNA reads as TGTGCCAGCAGCCGTGGTTTTGTGGGCCGAAATTCACCCCTCCACTTT. Translation: CASSRGFVGRNSPLHF.

The rearrangement joins TRBV2 to TRBJ1-3, with a possible D match to TRBD1 (5 bases). The germline V gene has CDR1 SNHLY and CDR2 FYNNEI. The V end was cut by 4 bases, the J end by 0 bases, with 13 bases between. CDR3 size: 16 residues. This CDR3 reads CASSGVRGLSGNTIYF. The CDR3 nucleotides read TGTGCCAGCAGTGGGGTTAGGGGACTCTCTGGAAACACCATATATTTT.

The chain has TRBV5-5 and TRBJ2-3; no reliable D call. The length of the CDR3 is 14 residues. With 3 bases removed from V and 8 bases from J, the gap between germline ends came to 16 bases. Per the germline V gene, CDR1 is SGHKS and CDR2 is YYEKEE (reference sequence). The CDR3 coding sequence is TGTGCCAGCAGCTATGACACGGTAGTTGGTACGCAGTATTTT. Its translation: CASSYDTVVGTQYF.

The rearrangement joins TRBV18 to TRBJ2-7; TRBD1 matches 10 bases. The CDR3 is 14 residues long. J gave up 7 bases and V 4 bases, and 7 bases lay outside the gene matches. Germline CDR1 and CDR2: KGHSH and LQKENI. The CDR3, as DNA: TGTGCCAGCTCACTAAGACAGGGGGCGAGGGAGCAGTACTTC. This codes for CASSLRQGAREQYF.

CDR3: CASSDESNSNQPQHF. CDR3 nucleotides: TGTGCCAGCAGTGATGAGAGTAATAGCAATCAGCCCCAGCATTTT. This chain connects TRBV2 to TRBJ1-5; D remains ambiguous. The CDR3 loop spans 15 amino acids. Germline CDR1 is SNHLY and CDR2 is FYNNEI. V lost 3 bases, J lost 0 bases, and 9 bases lay in between.

J is TRBJ1-4 and V is TRBV6-1, with 9 positions matching TRBD1. There are 14 residues in the CDR3. J was trimmed by 4 bases and V by 8 bases; bases with no gene match: 5. Germline values: CDR1 MNHNS, CDR2 SASEGT. The CDR3 DNA sequence: TGTGCCAGCTCCCGGGACAGGGTTAATGAAAAACTGTTTTTT. Protein sequence: CASSRDRVNEKLFF.

V gene TRBV9 combines with J gene TRBJ2-3; tentatively, D is TRBD2 (5 bases). The CDR3 is made up of 13 amino acids. Trimming took off 0 bases at V and 6 bases at J, with 8 bases between the two ends. Germline CDR1 is SGDLS and CDR2 is YYNGEE. CDR3 DNA sequence: TGTGCCAGCAGCGTAGATCCGGGGGATACGCAGTATTTT. This codes for CASSVDPGDTQYF. The full variable domain, completed using reference TRBV9 and TRBJ2-3, is DSGVTQTPKHLITATGQRVTLRCSPRSGDLSVYWYQQSLDQGLQFLIQYYNGEERAKGNILERFSAQQFPDLHSELNLSSLELGDSALYFCASSVDPGDTQYFGPGTRLTVL.

J is TRBJ2-3 and V is TRBV15; D call uncertain. The length of the CDR3 is 17 residues. Looked up from germline, CDR1 is LNHNV and CDR2 is YYDKDF (reference sequence). Trimming removed 3 bases at V and 2 bases at J, with 18 bases between. CDR3 protein: CATSSGAIIPLTDTQYF. The CDR3 nucleotides are TGTGCCACCAGCAGCGGTGCAATAATACCCCTCACAGATACGCAGTATTTT.

The chain uses TRBV5-6 and TRBJ1-1, with a weak D call TRBD1 (6 bases). Germline V gives CDR1 SGHDT, CDR2 YYEEEE. The germline V and J ends were trimmed by 4 bases and 4 bases, with 17 bases remaining between them. The CDR3 totals 15 residues. CDR3 nucleotide sequence: TGTGCCAGCAGCGGGGTCTCAGGGGCAGGCACTGAAGCTTTCTTT. As protein: CASSGVSGAGTEAFF.